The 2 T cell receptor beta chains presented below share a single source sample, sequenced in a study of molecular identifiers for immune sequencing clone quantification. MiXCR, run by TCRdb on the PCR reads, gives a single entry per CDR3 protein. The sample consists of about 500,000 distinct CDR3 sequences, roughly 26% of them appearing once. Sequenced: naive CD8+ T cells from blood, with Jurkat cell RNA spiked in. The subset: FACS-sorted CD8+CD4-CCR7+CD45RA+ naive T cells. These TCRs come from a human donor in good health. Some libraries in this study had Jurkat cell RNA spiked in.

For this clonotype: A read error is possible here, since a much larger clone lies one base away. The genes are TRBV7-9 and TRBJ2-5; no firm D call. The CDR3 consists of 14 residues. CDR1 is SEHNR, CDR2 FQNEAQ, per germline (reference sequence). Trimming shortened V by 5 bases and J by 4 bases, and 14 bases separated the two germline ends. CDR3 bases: TGTGCCAGCAGCGCAGACAAATTCCTAGAGACCCAGTACTTC. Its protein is CASSADKFLETQYF.

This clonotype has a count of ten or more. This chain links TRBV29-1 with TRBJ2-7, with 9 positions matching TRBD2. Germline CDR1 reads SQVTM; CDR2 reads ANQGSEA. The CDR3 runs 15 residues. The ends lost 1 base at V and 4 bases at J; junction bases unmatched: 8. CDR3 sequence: CSVEGIGGRVYEQYF. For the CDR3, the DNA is TGCAGCGTTGAAGGGATCGGCGGGAGGGTTTACGAGCAGTACTTC.